In its sample, the clone carrying this T cell receptor (beta chain) was seen many times. The data were obtained in a study of blood T cell repertoires in COVID-19. The V and J ends lost 5 bases and 7 bases, in that order; junction bases with no gene match: 4. The V gene's germline CDR1 is SGHAT and CDR2 FQNNGV. The CDR3 has 13 residues. TCRdb's copy holds only in-frame clones and misses some; the assay was immunoSEQ multiplex PCR. The sample lists roughly 160,000 clones, about 83% occurring once. The chain uses TRBV11-2 and TRBJ2-2, with 7 bases that match TRBD2. What was sequenced was peripheral blood. This clonotype was sampled from a woman aged 80 or over with acute or convalescent COVID-19. The chain's CDR3 is CASSGLGVGELFF. CDR3 coding DNA: TGTGCCAGCAGCGGACTAGGGGTCGGGGAGCTGTTTTTT. Full variable domain (outside the CDR3, taken from reference TRBV11-2 and TRBJ2-2): EAGVAQSPRYKIIEKRQSVAFWCNPISGHATLYWYQQILGQGPKLLIQFQNNGVVDDSQLPKDRFSAERLKGVDSTLKIQPAKLEDSAVYLCASSGLGVGELFFGEGSRLTVL.